This T cell receptor beta chain was recorded in a study of blood T cell repertoires in COVID-19. Authors' processing steps: It was from reference gene primer amplification that nucleated cell counts were estimated. The data were produced by immunoSEQ multiplex PCR, yet TCRdb's version contains in-frame clones alone and is incomplete. The V and J calls and clone size come from that table; D and trimming were worked out from the DNA. The sample has fewer than 250,000 clones; just over 85% are singletons. Participants, roughly 18 to 100 years old, spanned around 26 US areas. Clinical history reported by participants formed the basis on which cohorts were assigned. With 3 bases removed from V and 12 bases from J, the gap between germline ends came to 22 bases. The germline V gene has CDR1 SGHRS and CDR2 YFSETQ. The CDR3 has 15 residues.

The genes are TRBV5-1 and TRBJ2-4, with D tentatively TRBD2 (6 bases). The sample was PBMCs or T cells enriched from blood (not recorded which). The source is a woman in her forties with acute COVID-19. CDR3 in DNA: TGCGCCAGCAGCTCCCTTCCGGGACTCCCTGGCGCTCAGTACTTC. It yields the protein CASSSLPGLPGAQYF.